These T cell receptor beta chains were read from a single sample in a study of CD8+ T cells in alopecia areata. The method was immunoSEQ multiplex PCR; TCRdb's version includes in-frame clones alone and lacks a portion of them. The table includes under 350,000 clones, 55% to 75% detected once. The sequencing used CD4+ T cells sorted from blood, collected at week 24, from a patient treated with tofacitinib. These receptors were collected from a human donor with alopecia areata. Each CDR3 is given with its conserved first and last residue. D genes are given only for firm matches. Size values are once, few and many counts, or a class for expanded clones, and some rows have none.

V	size	J	D	CDR3	DNA
TRBV9	NA	TRBJ2-5	NA	CASSAIEATQYF	TGTGCCAGCAGCGCCATAGAGGCGACCCAGTACTTC
TRBV7-9	NA	TRBJ1-2	TRBD1	CASSLRQGHYGYTF	TGTGCCAGCAGTTTACGACAGGGCCACTATGGCTACACCTTC
TRBV27	NA	TRBJ1-4	TRBD1	CASSSSTGATNEKLFF	TGTGCCAGCAGTTCCTCAACAGGGGCAACTAATGAAAAACTGTTTTTT
TRBV4-2	few	TRBJ2-7	NA	CASSQDSRNSYEQYF	TGTGCCAGCAGCCAAGATTCGAGGAACTCCTACGAGCAGTACTTC
TRBV12-5	few	TRBJ2-7	NA	CASGLVSLTGGEQYF	TGTGCTAGTGGTTTGGTATCCCTTACAGGCGGCGAGCAGTACTTC
TRBV6-1	NA	TRBJ1-1	NA	CASSTLWGTEAFF	TGTGCCAGCAGTACCCTTTGGGGCACTGAAGCTTTCTTT
TRBV9	NA	TRBJ1-2	NA	CASSVVGGGYTF	TGTGCCAGCAGCGTAGTAGGAGGTGGCTACACCTTC
TRBV30	NA	TRBJ2-7	NA	CAWSQGDYEQYF	TGTGCCTGGAGCCAGGGAGACTACGAGCAGTACTTC
TRBV28	NA	TRBJ2-1	NA	CASSLPGLLNEQFF	TGTGCCAGCAGCCTGCCGGGACTGTTAAATGAGCAGTTCTTC
TRBV30	NA	TRBJ2-1	NA	CAWSLAGYNEQFF	TGTGCCTGGAGCCTAGCAGGGTACAATGAGCAGTTCTTC
TRBV4-2	few	TRBJ2-1	NA	CASSQVGSSYNEQFF	TGTGCCAGCAGCCAAGTTGGTAGCTCCTACAATGAGCAGTTCTTC